The 32 T cell receptor beta chains below all came from one sample that was sequenced in a study of cytomegalovirus exposure and HLA in healthy donors. The PCR contained 60 Vbeta and 13 Jbeta primers. Method: immunoSEQ multiplex PCR; TCRdb's copy keeps in-frame clones and lacks some. The sample has some 120,000 clones, 81% seen once; the top ten hold 3.5% to 4.5%. Sample: PBMCs. The receptor source for this set is a woman aged 25 to 39 in good health and CMV-seronegative.

This chain joins TRBV27 and TRBJ2-1, with TRBD2 identical over 8 bases. The length of the CDR3 is 16 residues. The V gene end was trimmed by 5 bases and the J gene end by 6 bases; junction bases not matched to a gene: 12. The germline V gene encodes CDR1 MNHEY and CDR2 SMNVEV (reference sequence). CDR3 sequence reads: CASSLQSGSSFNEQFF. The DNA of the CDR3 is TGTGCCAGCAGTCTCCAGAGCGGGAGTAGTTTCAATGAGCAGTTCTTC.

The J gene is TRBJ1-2, the V gene TRBV6-6, with D possibly matching TRBD1 (5 bases). V gave up 7 bases and J gave up 6 bases, with 24 bases separating them. The CDR3 covers 16 residues. Germline CDR1 is MNHNY and CDR2 is SVGAGI (reference sequence). The CDR3 sequence is CASILSSRVRLDGYTF. The CDR3 nucleotides read TGTGCCAGCATATTGTCATCCAGGGTGAGGTTAGATGGCTACACCTTC.

This chain links TRBV28 with TRBJ1-2, with TRBD1 as a possible D gene (5 bases). V lost 1 base and J 8 bases, leaving 14 bases between the germline ends. Germline CDR1 and CDR2: MDHEN and SYDVKM. There are 14 residues in the CDR3. The CDR3 DNA sequence: TGTGCCAGCAGTTTATTACAGGTCAACGGGGGCTACACCTTC. Protein: CASSLLQVNGGYTF.

The chain uses TRBV7-2 and TRBJ2-3, with D maybe TRBD1 (6 bases). From germline, CDR1 is SGHTA and CDR2 FQGNSA. Deletions cut 5 bases from V and 9 bases from J, with 21 bases between. This CDR3 is built from 15 residues. CDR3 sequence: CASSPSGQPAATQYF. CDR3 in DNA: TGTGCCAGCAGCCCAAGTGGACAGCCTGCCGCCACGCAGTATTTT.

V gene TRBV14 combines with J gene TRBJ2-7; tentative D call: TRBD1 (5 bases). Trimming stripped 1 base from V and 5 bases from J, with 12 bases between. There are 14 residues in the CDR3. The germline gives CDR1 SGHDN, CDR2 FVKESK. CDR3 coding DNA: TGTGCCAGCAGCCAAGGTCTACAGGTGCACGAGCAGTACTTC. It is translated as CASSQGLQVHEQYF.

CDR3 bases: TGCGCCAGCAGTGACTCAGGGAACACCGGGGAGCTGTTTTTT. Protein sequence: CASSDSGNTGELFF. The V gene is TRBV10-1, the J gene TRBJ2-2; D call uncertain. Trimming shortened V by 3 bases and J by 1 base, and 6 bases separated the two germline ends. From germline, CDR1 is WNHNN and CDR2 SYGVQD (reference sequence). This CDR3 has 14 residues.

This sequence joins TRBV7-9 and TRBJ2-1; D remains unclear. Per the germline V gene, CDR1 is SEHNR and CDR2 is FQNEAQ (reference sequence). Trimming removed 5 bases from V and 4 bases from J, with 3 bases in between. The CDR3 has 11 residues. The CDR3 is CASSHYNEQFF. CDR3 nucleotide sequence: TGTGCCAGCAGCCATTACAATGAGCAGTTCTTC. Drawing the rest from reference TRBV7-9 and TRBJ2-1, the complete variable domain is DTGVSQNPRHKITKRGQNVTFRCDPISEHNRLYWYRQTLGQGPEFLTYFQNEAQLEKSRLLSDRFSAERPKGSFSTLEIQRTEQGDSAMYLCASSHYNEQFFGPGTRLTVL.

Of note for this clone: The sample has other DNA sequences that encode this CDR3 too. The chain joins TRBV11-3 to TRBJ2-3, with TRBD1 as a possible D gene (6 bases). This CDR3 comprises 15 residues. Germline V gene data show CDR1 as SGHNT and CDR2 as YENEEA. The V end lost 1 base, the J end lost 2 bases, and 10 bases lay between the germline ends. The CDR3 coding sequence is TGTGCCAGCAGCTTAGGTGGGACATCCACAGATACGCAGTATTTT. This codes for CASSLGGTSTDTQYF.

The V gene is TRBV5-4, the J gene TRBJ2-5, with D perhaps TRBD1 (6 bases). The germline V gene encodes CDR1 SGHNT and CDR2 YYREEE (reference sequence). Trimming removed 4 bases at V and 5 bases at J, with 15 bases between. The CDR3 has 14 amino acids. CDR3 coding DNA: TGTGCCAGCAGCACCGCAGGGGTCCGGGAGACCCAGTACTTC. Protein: CASSTAGVRETQYF.

The V gene is TRBV15, the J gene TRBJ2-7; D is possibly TRBD1 (5 bases). Looked up from germline, CDR1 is LNHNV and CDR2 is YYDKDF (reference sequence). With 5 bases removed from V and 1 base from J, the gap between germline ends came to 9 bases. CDR3 length: 13 amino acids. The CDR3 spells CATSGAVSYEQYF. The CDR3 DNA follows: TGTGCCACCAGCGGGGCGGTATCCTACGAGCAGTACTTC.

The genes are TRBV6-5 and TRBJ2-4; TRBD1 agrees at 10 bases. V trimming: 4 bases; J trimming: 1 base; junction bases outside the gene matches: 1. The CDR3 is 15 amino acids. The germline gives CDR1 MNHEY, CDR2 SVGAGI. CDR3 coding DNA: TGTGCCAGCAGTTCGGGACAGGGGGCCAAAAACATTCAGTACTTC. Translation gives CASSSGQGAKNIQYF.

This chain links TRBV27 with TRBJ2-7; 10 nucleotides match TRBD2. CDR1 is MNHEY, CDR2 SMNVEV, per germline (reference sequence). V shed 2 bases and J 4 bases; nucleotides not matched to a gene: 5. The CDR3 runs to 15 residues. CDR3 in amino acids: CASSLLAGEIYEQYF. CDR3 sequence (DNA): TGTGCCAGCAGTTTACTAGCGGGAGAGATTTACGAGCAGTACTTC.

The V gene is TRBV28, the J gene TRBJ2-5; D perhaps matches TRBD1 (6 bases). CDR1 and CDR2 from the germline V gene are MDHEN and SYDVKM. The length of the CDR3 is 12 residues. Written as DNA, the CDR3 is TGTGTCCACTCCGGCAGGGGAGAGACCCAGTACTTC. This translates into CVHSGRGETQYF.

This chain uses TRBV10-3 with TRBJ2-7; D is unresolved. CDR3 size: 13 residues. CDR1 is ENHRY and CDR2 is SYGVKD in the germline V gene. V gave up 0 bases and J gave up 5 bases, with 8 bases separating them. In DNA form, the CDR3 reads TGTGCCATCAGTGAGTCTGGGCTCAACGAGCAGTACTTC. Its protein is CAISESGLNEQYF.

This rearrangement joins TRBV19 to TRBJ2-5; the match to TRBD2 covers 14 bases. CDR1 is LNHDA and CDR2 is SQIVND in the germline V gene (reference sequence). J lost 5 bases, V lost 5 bases, and 4 bases had no gene match. This CDR3 has 15 residues. The DNA for the CDR3 is TGTGCCAGTAGTGGGACTAGCGGGAGTTGGGAGACCCAGTACTTC. This encodes CASSGTSGSWETQYF.

The J gene is TRBJ1-5, the V gene TRBV2; 9 bases line up with TRBD1. Germline values: CDR1 SNHLY, CDR2 FYNNEI. The J segment lost 4 bases and the V segment lost 10 bases, leaving 8 bases of the junction unmatched. There are 14 residues in the CDR3. The CDR3 protein is CAIPGTGKNQPQHF. The DNA for the CDR3 is TGTGCCATTCCCGGGACAGGGAAGAATCAGCCCCAGCATTTT.

This clone was counted between two and nine times. This rearrangement joins TRBV19 to TRBJ2-1; 16 bases are shared with TRBD2. This CDR3 region has 18 residues. J lost 0 bases, V lost 6 bases, and 5 bases had no gene match. CDR1 LNHDA and CDR2 SQIVND come from the germline V gene (reference sequence). The CDR3 bases are TGTGCCAGTAGCGGGACTAGCGGGAGGGCCCTCTCCTACAATGAGCAGTTCTTC. Translating gives CASSGTSGRALSYNEQFF.

This clone appeared a few times. V and J are TRBV19 and TRBJ2-7, with D maybe TRBD1 (5 bases). Germline loops: CDR1 LNHDA, CDR2 SQIVND (reference sequence). The CDR3 contains 14 residues. V dropped 5 bases and J dropped 1 base, with 12 bases sitting between them. CDR3 nucleotides: TGTGCCAGTAGTCCGACAGCAGGATCCTACGAGCAGTACTTC. This codes for CASSPTAGSYEQYF.

The chain has TRBV28 and TRBJ1-2; 8 bases map to TRBD1. This CDR3 spans 14 amino acids. Trimming at V came to 6 bases and at J to 9 bases, leaving 12 bases not matched to a gene. Germline V gene sequence: CDR1 MDHEN, CDR2 SYDVKM. CDR3 amino acids: CASRMGQASPRYTF. CDR3 in DNA: TGTGCCAGCAGAATGGGACAGGCAAGCCCCCGCTACACCTTC.

The V gene is TRBV4-3, the J gene TRBJ2-7; a weak D match, TRBD2 (6 bases). The CDR3 has 15 amino acids. Between the trimmed V and J ends, which lost 1 base and 2 bases, there was a span of 12 bases. The germline V gene encodes CDR1 LGHNA and CDR2 YSLEER. The CDR3 sequence: CASSQVGGTAYEQYF. The CDR3 DNA follows: TGCGCCAGCAGCCAAGTGGGGGGAACCGCCTACGAGCAGTACTTC.

This clone was observed a handful of times. The chain carries TRBV27 and TRBJ2-3; weak D call: TRBD1 (6 bases). The CDR3 runs 15 residues. The germline gives CDR1 MNHEY, CDR2 SMNVEV (reference sequence). V lost 6 bases and J lost 2, with 15 bases in between. Here the CDR3 reads CASSPEDRYTDTQYF. CDR3 coding DNA: TGTGCCAGCAGCCCTGAGGACAGATACACAGATACGCAGTATTTT.

This chain connects TRBV7-2 to TRBJ1-5; 7 nucleotides match TRBD1. The junction had 7 bases not matched to a gene; V was cut back by 2 bases and J by 0 bases. The CDR3 extends over 17 amino acids. Germline loops: CDR1 SGHTA, CDR2 FQGNSA. CDR3 loop: CASSLRSNRGSNQPQHF. The CDR3 DNA reads TGTGCCAGCAGCTTAAGGAGCAACAGGGGTAGCAATCAGCCCCAGCATTTT.

V and J are TRBV5-1 and TRBJ2-5; 9 positions agree with TRBD1. The V gene end was trimmed by 6 bases and the J gene end by 7 bases; junction bases not matched to a gene: 1. This CDR3 spans 11 amino acids. Germline CDR1 is SGHRS and CDR2 is YFSETQ. The CDR3 is CASTTGGTQYF. The CDR3 region has the DNA TGCGCCAGCACGACAGGGGGGACCCAGTACTTC.

This chain uses TRBV5-1 with TRBJ2-7; D is possibly TRBD2 (6 bases). CDR3 length: 15 amino acids. Germline V gene sequence: CDR1 SGHRS, CDR2 YFSETQ. Trimming removed 0 bases at V and 4 bases at J, with 14 bases between. The CDR3 protein is CASSLVRDSLYEQYF. CDR3 in DNA: TGCGCCAGCAGCTTGGTCCGGGACTCACTTTACGAGCAGTACTTC.

This clone was picked up a small number of times. The chain couples TRBV20-1 to TRBJ1-4; D is unresolved. Trimming removed 6 bases from V and 8 bases from J, with 10 bases in between. The germline V gene encodes CDR1 DFQATT and CDR2 SNEGSKA (reference sequence). This CDR3 has 11 residues. The CDR3: CSARDVEKLFF. DNA for the CDR3: TGCAGTGCCCGCGATGTGGAAAAACTGTTTTTT.

The rearrangement uses TRBV5-1 and TRBJ2-2; TRBD1 aligns across 8 bases. CDR3 length: 14 residues. The V gene end was trimmed by 4 bases and the J gene end by 3 bases; junction bases not matched to a gene: 2. Per germline, CDR1 SGHRS and CDR2 YFSETQ. The DNA of the CDR3 is TGCGCCAGCAGCCTGACAGGGGACACCGGGGAGCTGTTTTTT. It specifies CASSLTGDTGELFF.

V is TRBV7-9 and J is TRBJ1-2; 7 bases match TRBD1. Per germline, CDR1 SEHNR and CDR2 FQNEAQ (reference sequence). V shed 5 bases and J 4 bases; nucleotides not matched to a gene: 16. The CDR3 is 17 residues long. CDR3 nucleotide sequence: TGTGCCAGCAGCCCTTTAGGACGACAGGGTTGGATCTATGGCTACACCTTC. It specifies CASSPLGRQGWIYGYTF.

The genes are TRBV6-6 and TRBJ1-5; D gene uncertain. V lost 11 bases to trimming and J lost 1 base, with 9 bases between them. The length of the CDR3 is 12 residues. Germline CDR1 MNHNY, CDR2 SVGAGI (reference sequence). Written as DNA, the CDR3 is TGTGCCTCAAGCGGGAGCAATCAGCCCCAGCATTTT. This translates into CASSGSNQPQHF.

The chain uses TRBV27 and TRBJ1-6, with 7 bases matching TRBD1. Germline trimming cut 11 bases from V and 9 bases from J; bases unmatched to any gene: 13. CDR1 is MNHEY, CDR2 SMNVEV, per germline (reference sequence). The CDR3 runs 14 residues. CDR3 coding DNA: TGTGCCGTAGGGGGCGGGGGGGGCGGTTCACCCCTCCACTTT. This codes for CAVGGGGGGSPLHF.

CDR3 in amino acids: CASRGQGSNQPQHF. Here the CDR3 DNA reads TGTGCCAGCAGGGGACAGGGGAGCAATCAGCCCCAGCATTTT. The rearrangement links TRBV6-5 to TRBJ1-5; 10 bases fit TRBD1. CDR3 length: 14 residues. Germline trimming cut 6 bases from V and 1 base from J; bases unmatched to any gene: 0. CDR1 is MNHEY, CDR2 SVGAGI, per germline.

This clone appeared a few times. This chain links TRBV6-1 with TRBJ2-7; 10 bases line up with TRBD2. V lost 3 bases to trimming and J lost 5 bases; unmatched junction nucleotides: 7. Germline V gives CDR1 MNHNS, CDR2 SASEGT. The CDR3 has 15 amino acids. The CDR3 DNA reads as TGTGCCAGCAGTGAGGGGCCCAGCGGGAGGGACGAGCAGTACTTC. It encodes CASSEGPSGRDEQYF.

V and J are TRBV6-5 and TRBJ2-7, with D perhaps matching TRBD1 (6 bases). Trimming shortened V by 5 bases and J by 2 bases, and 16 bases separated the two germline ends. Germline lookup yields CDR1 MNHEY and CDR2 SVGAGI. The CDR3 has 15 residues. The CDR3 is CASSQVTGSTYEQYF. The CDR3 coding sequence is TGTGCCAGCAGTCAAGTAACAGGGTCAACCTACGAGCAGTACTTC.